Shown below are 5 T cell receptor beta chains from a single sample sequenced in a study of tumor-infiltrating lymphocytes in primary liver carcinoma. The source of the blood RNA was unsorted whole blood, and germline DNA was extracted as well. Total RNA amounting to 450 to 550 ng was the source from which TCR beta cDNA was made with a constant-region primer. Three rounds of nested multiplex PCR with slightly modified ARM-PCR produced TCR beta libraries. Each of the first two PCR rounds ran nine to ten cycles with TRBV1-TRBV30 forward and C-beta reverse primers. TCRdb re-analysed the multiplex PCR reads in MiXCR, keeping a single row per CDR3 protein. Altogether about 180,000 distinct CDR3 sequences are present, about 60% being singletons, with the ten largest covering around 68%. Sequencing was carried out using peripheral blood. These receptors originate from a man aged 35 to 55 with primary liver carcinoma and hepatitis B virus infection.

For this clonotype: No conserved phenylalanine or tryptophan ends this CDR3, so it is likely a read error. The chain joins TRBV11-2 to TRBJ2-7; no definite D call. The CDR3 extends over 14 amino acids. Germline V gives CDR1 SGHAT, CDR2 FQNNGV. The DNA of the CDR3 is TGTGTCAGCAGCTTAACCCACGGAGCCTATGAGCAGTACCTC. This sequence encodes CVSSLTHGAYEQYL.

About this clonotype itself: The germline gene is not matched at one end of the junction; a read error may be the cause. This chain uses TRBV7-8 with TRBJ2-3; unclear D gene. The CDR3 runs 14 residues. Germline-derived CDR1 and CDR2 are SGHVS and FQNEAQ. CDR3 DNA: TGTACCAGCAGCTTAGGATTAGGCACAGATACGCAGTATTTT. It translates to CTSSLGLGTDTQYF.

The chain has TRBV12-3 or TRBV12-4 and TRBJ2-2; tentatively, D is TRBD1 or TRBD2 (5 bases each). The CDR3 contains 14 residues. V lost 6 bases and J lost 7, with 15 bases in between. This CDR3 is CASRRLGEIGELFF. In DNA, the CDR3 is TGTGCCAGCAGGAGACTGGGGGAAATCGGGGAGCTGTTTTTT.

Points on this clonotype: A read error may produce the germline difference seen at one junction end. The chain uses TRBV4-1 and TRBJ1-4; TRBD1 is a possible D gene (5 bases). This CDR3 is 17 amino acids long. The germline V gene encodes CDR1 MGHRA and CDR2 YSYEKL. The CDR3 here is CASSQDGVGVSNEKLFF. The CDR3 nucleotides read TGTGCCAGCAGCCAAGATGGAGTGGGGGTATCTAATGAAAAACTGTTTTTT.

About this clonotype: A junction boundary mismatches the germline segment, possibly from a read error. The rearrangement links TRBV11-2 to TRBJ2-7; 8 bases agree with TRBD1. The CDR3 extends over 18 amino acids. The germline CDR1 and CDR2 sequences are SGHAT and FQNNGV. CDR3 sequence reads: CANSLGTGFSYSSYEQYF. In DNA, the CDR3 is TGTGCCAACAGCTTAGGGACAGGCTTTTCCTACAGCTCCTACGAGCAGTACTTC. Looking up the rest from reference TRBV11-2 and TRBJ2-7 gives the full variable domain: EAGVAQSPRYKIIEKRQSVAFWCNPISGHATLYWYQQILGQGPKLLIQFQNNGVVDDSQLPKDRFSAERLKGVDSTLKIQPAKLEDSAVYLCANSLGTGFSYSSYEQYFGPGTRLTVT.